This entry features one T cell receptor (beta chain) sequence. There are 14 residues in the CDR3. The ends lost 6 bases at V and 5 bases at J; junction bases unmatched: 8. Germline V gives CDR1 MNHEY, CDR2 SMNVEV (reference sequence). Measured with immunoSEQ multiplex PCR; TCRdb has only the in-frame clones, and not every one. The table records some 25,000 clones, 75% to 90% of them present only once. The sample comes from a study of T cells in localized non-small cell lung cancer. The gene calls are TRBV27 and TRBJ2-5; 8 nucleotides line up with TRBD1. The input for sequencing was peripheral blood, taken before any cancer treatment. The TCR originated in a female donor older than 55 with stage I lung adenocarcinoma. The DNA for the CDR3 is TGTGCCAGCAGACGGACAGGGAATACGGAGACCCAGTACTTC. As protein: CASRRTGNTETQYF.